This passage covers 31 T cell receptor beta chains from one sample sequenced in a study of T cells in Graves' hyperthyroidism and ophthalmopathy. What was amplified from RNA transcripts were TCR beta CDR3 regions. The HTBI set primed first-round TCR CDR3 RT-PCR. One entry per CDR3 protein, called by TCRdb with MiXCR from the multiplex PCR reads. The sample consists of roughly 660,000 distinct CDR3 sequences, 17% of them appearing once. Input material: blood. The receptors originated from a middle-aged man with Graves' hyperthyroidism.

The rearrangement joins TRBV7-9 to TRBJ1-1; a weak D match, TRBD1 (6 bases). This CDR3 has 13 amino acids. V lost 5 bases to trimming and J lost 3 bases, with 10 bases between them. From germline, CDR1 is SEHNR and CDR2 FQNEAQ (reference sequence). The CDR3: CASSDTGHTEAFF. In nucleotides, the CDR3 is TGTGCCAGCAGCGACACAGGGCACACTGAAGCTTTCTTT.

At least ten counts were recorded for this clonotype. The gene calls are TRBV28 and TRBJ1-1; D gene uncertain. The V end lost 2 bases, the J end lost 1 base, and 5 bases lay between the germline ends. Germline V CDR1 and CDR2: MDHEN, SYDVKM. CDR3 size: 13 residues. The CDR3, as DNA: TGTGCCAGCAGTTTAAGAGGGAACACTGAAGCTTTCTTT. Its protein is CASSLRGNTEAFF.

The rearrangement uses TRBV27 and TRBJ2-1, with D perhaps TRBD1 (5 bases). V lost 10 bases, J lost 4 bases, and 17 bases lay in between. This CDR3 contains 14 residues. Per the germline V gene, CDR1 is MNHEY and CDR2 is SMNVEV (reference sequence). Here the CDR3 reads CATQPGALYNEQFF. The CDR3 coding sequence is TGTGCCACCCAACCTGGGGCTTTATACAATGAGCAGTTCTTC.

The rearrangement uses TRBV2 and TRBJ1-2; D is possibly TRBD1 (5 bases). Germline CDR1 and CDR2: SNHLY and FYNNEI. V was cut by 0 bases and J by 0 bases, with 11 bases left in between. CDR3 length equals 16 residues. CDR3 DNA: TGTGCCAGCAGTGAAGCAGGGGTCGTAGCTAACTATGGCTACACCTTC. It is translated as CASSEAGVVANYGYTF.

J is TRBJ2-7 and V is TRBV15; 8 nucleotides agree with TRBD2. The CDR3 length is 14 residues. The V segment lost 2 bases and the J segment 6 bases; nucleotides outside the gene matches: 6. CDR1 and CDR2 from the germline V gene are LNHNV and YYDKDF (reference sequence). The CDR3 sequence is CATSRSGTRGEQYF. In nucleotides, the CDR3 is TGTGCCACCAGCAGATCGGGGACTAGAGGCGAGCAGTACTTC.

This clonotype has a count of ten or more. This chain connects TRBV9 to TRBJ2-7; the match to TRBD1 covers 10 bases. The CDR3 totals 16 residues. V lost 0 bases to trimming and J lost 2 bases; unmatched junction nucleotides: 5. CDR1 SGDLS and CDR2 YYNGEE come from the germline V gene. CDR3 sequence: CASSVDGGTGAYEQYF. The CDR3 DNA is TGTGCCAGCAGCGTAGATGGGGGGACAGGGGCCTACGAGCAGTACTTC.

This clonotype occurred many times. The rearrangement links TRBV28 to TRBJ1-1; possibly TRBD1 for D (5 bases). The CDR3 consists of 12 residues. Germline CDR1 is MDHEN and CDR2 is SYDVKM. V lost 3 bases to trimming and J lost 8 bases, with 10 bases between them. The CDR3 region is CASSLQGFEAFF. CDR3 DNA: TGTGCCAGCAGTTTGCAGGGTTTCGAAGCTTTCTTT.

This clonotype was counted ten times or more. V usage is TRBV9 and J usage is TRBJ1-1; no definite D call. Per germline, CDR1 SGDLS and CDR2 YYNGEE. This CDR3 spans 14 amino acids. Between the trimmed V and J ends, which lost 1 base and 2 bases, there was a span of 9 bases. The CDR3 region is CASSVQVTNTEAFF. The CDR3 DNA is TGTGCCAGCAGCGTACAGGTCACAAACACTGAAGCTTTCTTT.

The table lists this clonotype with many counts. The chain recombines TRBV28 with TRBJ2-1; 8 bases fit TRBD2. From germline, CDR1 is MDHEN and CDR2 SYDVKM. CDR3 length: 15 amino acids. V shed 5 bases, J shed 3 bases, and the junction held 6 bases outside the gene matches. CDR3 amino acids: CASSPTSESYNEQFF. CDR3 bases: TGTGCCAGCAGTCCGACTAGCGAGAGCTACAATGAGCAGTTCTTC. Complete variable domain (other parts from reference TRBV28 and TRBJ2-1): DVKVTQSSRYLVKRTGEKVFLECVQDMDHENMFWYRQDPGLGLRLIYFSYDVKMKEKGDIPEGYSVSREKKERFSLILESASTNQTSMYLCASSPTSESYNEQFFGPGTRLTVL.

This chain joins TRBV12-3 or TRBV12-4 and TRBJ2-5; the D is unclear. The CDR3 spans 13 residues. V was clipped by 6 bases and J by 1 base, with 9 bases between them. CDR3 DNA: TGTGCCAGCAGACGGGCATTCCAAGAGACCCAGTACTTC. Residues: CASRRAFQETQYF.

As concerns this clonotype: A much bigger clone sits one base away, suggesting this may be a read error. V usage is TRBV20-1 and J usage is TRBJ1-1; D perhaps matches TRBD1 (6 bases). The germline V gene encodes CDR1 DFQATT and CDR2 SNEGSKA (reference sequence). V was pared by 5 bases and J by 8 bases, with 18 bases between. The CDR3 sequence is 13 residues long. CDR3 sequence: CSAGGGEGGEAFF. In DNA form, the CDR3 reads TGCAGTGCTGGAGGGGGGGAGGGGGGAGAAGCTTTCTTT.

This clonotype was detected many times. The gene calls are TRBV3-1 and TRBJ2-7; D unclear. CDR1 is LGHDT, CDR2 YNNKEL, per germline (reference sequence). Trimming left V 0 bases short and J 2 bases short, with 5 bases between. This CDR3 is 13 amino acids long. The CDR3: CASSQDSAYEQYF. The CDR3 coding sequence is TGTGCCAGCAGCCAAGATTCCGCCTACGAGCAGTACTTC.

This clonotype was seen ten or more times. CDR3 region: CASSQRTGPYGYTF. The CDR3 region has the DNA TGTGCCAGCAGCCAACGGACAGGGCCCTATGGCTACACCTTC. The chain joins TRBV3-1 to TRBJ1-2; 8 bases line up with TRBD1. Germline CDR1 is LGHDT and CDR2 is YNNKEL (reference sequence). Trimming took 2 bases from V and 4 from J; bases not matched to a gene: 3. CDR3 length equals 14 residues.

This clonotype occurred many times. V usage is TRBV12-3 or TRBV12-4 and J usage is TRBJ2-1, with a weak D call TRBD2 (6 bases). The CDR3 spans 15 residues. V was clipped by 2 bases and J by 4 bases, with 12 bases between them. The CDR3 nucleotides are TGTGCCAGCAGTTTACTCGGTAGCGGTTACAATGAGCAGTTCTTC. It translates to CASSLLGSGYNEQFF.

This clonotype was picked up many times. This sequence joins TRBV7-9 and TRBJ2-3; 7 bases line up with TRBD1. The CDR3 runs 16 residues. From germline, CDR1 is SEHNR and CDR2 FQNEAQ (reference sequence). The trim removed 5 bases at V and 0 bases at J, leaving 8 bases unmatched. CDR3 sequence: CASSPPTGKSTDTQYF. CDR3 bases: TGTGCCAGCAGCCCCCCGACAGGGAAAAGCACAGATACGCAGTATTTT.

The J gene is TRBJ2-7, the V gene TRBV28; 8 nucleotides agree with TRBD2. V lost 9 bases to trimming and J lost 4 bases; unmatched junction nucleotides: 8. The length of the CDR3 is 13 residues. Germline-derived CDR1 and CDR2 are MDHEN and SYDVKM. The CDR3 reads CASGIIAGYEQYF. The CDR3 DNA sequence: TGTGCCAGTGGTATCATAGCGGGGTACGAGCAGTACTTC. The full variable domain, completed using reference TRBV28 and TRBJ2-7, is DVKVTQSSRYLVKRTGEKVFLECVQDMDHENMFWYRQDPGLGLRLIYFSYDVKMKEKGDIPEGYSVSREKKERFSLILESASTNQTSMYLCASGIIAGYEQYFGPGTRLTVT.

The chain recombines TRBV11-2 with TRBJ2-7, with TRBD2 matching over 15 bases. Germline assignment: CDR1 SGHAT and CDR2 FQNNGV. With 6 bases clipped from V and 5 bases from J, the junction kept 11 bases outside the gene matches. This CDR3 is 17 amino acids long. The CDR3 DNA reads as TGTGCCAGCAGTCAGGGGACTAGCGGGAGGCGAGTCCACGAGCAGTACTTC. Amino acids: CASSQGTSGRRVHEQYF.

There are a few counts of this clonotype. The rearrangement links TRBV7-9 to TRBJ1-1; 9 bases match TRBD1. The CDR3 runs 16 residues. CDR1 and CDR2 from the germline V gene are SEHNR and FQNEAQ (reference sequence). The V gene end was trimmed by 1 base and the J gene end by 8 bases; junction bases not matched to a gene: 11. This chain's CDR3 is CASSLGPTTGTGEAFF. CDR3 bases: TGTGCCAGCAGCTTAGGACCAACGACAGGGACAGGGGAAGCTTTCTTT.

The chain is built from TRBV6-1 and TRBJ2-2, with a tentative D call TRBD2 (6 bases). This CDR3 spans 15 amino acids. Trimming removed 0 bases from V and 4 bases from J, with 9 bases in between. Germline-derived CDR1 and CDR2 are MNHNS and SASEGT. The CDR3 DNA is TGTGCCAGCAGTGAAGCGGCGGGGTTCACCGGGGAGCTGTTTTTT. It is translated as CASSEAAGFTGELFF.

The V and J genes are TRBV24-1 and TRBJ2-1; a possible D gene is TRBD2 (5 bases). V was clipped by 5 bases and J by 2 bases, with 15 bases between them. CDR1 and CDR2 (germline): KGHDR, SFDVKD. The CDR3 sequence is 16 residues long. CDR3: CATSGRTATTYNEQFF. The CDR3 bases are TGTGCCACCAGTGGTAGGACTGCCACAACCTACAATGAGCAGTTCTTC.

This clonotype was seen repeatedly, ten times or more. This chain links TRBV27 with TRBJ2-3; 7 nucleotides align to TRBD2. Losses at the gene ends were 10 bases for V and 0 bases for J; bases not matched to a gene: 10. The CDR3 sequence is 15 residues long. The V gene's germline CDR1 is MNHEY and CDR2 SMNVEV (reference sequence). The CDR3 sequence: CATHRLADSTDTQYF. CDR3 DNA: TGTGCCACTCACCGGCTAGCGGATAGCACAGATACGCAGTATTTT.

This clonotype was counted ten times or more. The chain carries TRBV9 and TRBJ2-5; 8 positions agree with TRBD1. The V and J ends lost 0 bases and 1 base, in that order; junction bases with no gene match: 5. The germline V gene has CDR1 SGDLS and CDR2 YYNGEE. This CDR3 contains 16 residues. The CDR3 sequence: CASSVGGQGAQETQYF. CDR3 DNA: TGTGCCAGCAGCGTAGGGGGGCAGGGGGCCCAAGAGACCCAGTACTTC.

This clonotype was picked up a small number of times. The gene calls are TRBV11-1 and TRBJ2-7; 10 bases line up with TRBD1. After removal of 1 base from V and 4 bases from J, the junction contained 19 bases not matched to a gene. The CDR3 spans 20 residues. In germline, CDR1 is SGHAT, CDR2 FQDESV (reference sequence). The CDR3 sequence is CASSLERPGTGVLSGYEQYF. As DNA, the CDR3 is TGTGCCAGCAGCTTAGAACGACCCGGGACAGGGGTTCTATCGGGATACGAGCAGTACTTC. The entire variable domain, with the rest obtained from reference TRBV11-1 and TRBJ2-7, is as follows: EAEVAQSPRYKITEKSQAVAFWCDPISGHATLYWYRQILGQGPELLVQFQDESVVDDSQLPKDRFSAERLKGVDSTLKIQPAELGDSAMYLCASSLERPGTGVLSGYEQYFGPGTRLTVT.

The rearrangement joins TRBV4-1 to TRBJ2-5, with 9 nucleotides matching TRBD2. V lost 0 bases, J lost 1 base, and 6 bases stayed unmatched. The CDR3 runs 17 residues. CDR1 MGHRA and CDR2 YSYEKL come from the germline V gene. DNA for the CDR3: TGCGCCAGCAGCCAAGAAGGGCTAGCGGGGTTCCAAGAGACCCAGTACTTC. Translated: CASSQEGLAGFQETQYF.

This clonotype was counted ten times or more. The CDR3 DNA sequence: TGCAGTGCCCGAAAGGGGATGGAGACCCAGTACTTC. This codes for CSARKGMETQYF. This chain connects TRBV20-1 to TRBJ2-5, with a possible D match to TRBD1 (5 bases). The CDR3 has 12 residues. Trimming took off 6 bases at V and 5 bases at J, with 13 bases between the two ends. CDR1 is DFQATT and CDR2 is SNEGSKA in the germline V gene (reference sequence).

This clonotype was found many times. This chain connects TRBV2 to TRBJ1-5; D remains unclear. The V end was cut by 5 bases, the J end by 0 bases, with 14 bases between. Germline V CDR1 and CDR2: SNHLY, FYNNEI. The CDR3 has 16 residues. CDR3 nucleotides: TGTGCCAGCAGTATATCCCCGCTGATTAGCAATCAGCCCCAGCATTTT. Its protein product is CASSISPLISNQPQHF. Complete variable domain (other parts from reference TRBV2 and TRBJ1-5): EPEVTQTPSHQVTQMGQEVILRCVPISNHLYFYWYRQILGQKVEFLVSFYNNEISEKSEIFDDQFSVERPDGSNFTLKIRSTKLEDSAMYFCASSISPLISNQPQHFGDGTRLSIL.

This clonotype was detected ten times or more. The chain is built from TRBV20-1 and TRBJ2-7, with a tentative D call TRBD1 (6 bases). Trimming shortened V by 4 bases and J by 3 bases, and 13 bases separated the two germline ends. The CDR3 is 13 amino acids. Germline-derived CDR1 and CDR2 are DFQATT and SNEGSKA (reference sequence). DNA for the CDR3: TGCAGTGCTAATCGTCAGGGGTTCTACGAGCAGTACTTC. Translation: CSANRQGFYEQYF.

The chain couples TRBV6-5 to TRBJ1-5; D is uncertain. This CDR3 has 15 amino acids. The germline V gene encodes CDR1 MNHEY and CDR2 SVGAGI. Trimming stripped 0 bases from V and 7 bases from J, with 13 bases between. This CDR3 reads CASSYSAGSGQPQHF. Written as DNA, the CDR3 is TGTGCCAGCAGTTACTCGGCCGGGTCCGGCCAGCCCCAGCATTTT.

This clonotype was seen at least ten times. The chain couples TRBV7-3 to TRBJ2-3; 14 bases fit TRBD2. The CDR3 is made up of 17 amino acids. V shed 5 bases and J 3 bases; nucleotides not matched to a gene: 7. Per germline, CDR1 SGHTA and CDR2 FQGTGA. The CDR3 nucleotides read TGTGCCAGCAGCCCAAGACTAGCGGGAGGGCCAACAGATACGCAGTATTTT. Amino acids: CASSPRLAGGPTDTQYF.

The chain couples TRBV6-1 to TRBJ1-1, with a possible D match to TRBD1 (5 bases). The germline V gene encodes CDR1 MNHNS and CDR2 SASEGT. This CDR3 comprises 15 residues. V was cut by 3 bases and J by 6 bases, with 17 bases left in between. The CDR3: CASSDPGRGISEAFF. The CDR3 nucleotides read TGTGCCAGCAGTGATCCGGGGAGGGGAATATCTGAAGCTTTCTTT.

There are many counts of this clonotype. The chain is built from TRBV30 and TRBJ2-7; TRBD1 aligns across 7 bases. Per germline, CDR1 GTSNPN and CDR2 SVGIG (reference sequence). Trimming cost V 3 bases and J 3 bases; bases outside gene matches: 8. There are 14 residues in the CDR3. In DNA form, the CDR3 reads TGTGCCTGGAGCGGGGACAGTATAGGCTACGAGCAGTACTTC. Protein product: CAWSGDSIGYEQYF.